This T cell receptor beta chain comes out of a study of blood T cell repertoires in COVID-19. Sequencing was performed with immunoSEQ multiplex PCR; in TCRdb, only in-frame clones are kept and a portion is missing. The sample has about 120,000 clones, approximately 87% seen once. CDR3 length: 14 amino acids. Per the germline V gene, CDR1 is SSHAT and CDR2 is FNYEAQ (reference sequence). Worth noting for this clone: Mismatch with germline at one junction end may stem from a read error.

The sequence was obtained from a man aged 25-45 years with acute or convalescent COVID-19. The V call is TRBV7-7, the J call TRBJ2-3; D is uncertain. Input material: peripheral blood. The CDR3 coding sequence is TGTGCTAGCAGCCCGTACTACAGCACAGATACGCAGTATTTT. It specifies CASSPYYSTDTQYF.